The 23 T cell receptor beta chains given below trace back to one sample, sequenced in a study of blood T cells in healthy people across ages. The authors ran a second PCR of about 6 to 11 cycles using a sample-barcoded 5' primer and a J-beta primer mix. MiXCR, run by TCRdb on the 5' RACE reads, gives a single entry per CDR3 protein. This table has around 800,000 distinct CDR3 sequences, approximately 53% appearing once. Sequencing was performed on blood. The origin of the receptors is a man at least 80 years old in good health.

V is TRBV7-9 and J is TRBJ2-5; 8 bases line up with TRBD2. There are 16 residues in the CDR3. CDR1 and CDR2 from the germline V gene are SEHNR and FQNEAQ (reference sequence). With 5 bases clipped from V and 5 bases from J, the junction kept 13 bases outside the gene matches. As DNA, the CDR3 is TGTGCCAGCAGCCAGCCGTCCCCCAGCGGGAGTGAGACCCAGTACTTC. This gives the protein CASSQPSPSGSETQYF. Based on the CDR3 plus reference TRBV7-9 and TRBJ2-5, the full variable domain is DTGVSQNPRHKITKRGQNVTFRCDPISEHNRLYWYRQTLGQGPEFLTYFQNEAQLEKSRLLSDRFSAERPKGSFSTLEIQRTEQGDSAMYLCASSQPSPSGSETQYFGPGTRLLVL.

V is TRBV5-6 and J is TRBJ2-5; TRBD1 matches at 9 bases. With V trimmed by 3 bases and J by 0 bases, 6 bases remained unmatched. The CDR3 totals 16 residues. CDR1 is SGHDT and CDR2 is YYEEEE in the germline V gene. The CDR3 nucleotides read TGTGCCAGCAGCTACACCGGGACAGGGTACCAAGAGACCCAGTACTTC. It yields the protein CASSYTGTGYQETQYF.

The chain uses TRBV11-3 and TRBJ2-7; possibly TRBD2 for D (6 bases). Trimming removed 3 bases at V and 2 bases at J, with 14 bases between. CDR1 SGHNT and CDR2 YENEEA come from the germline V gene. The CDR3 runs 15 residues. This CDR3 is CASSFRPGGTYEQYF. CDR3 DNA: TGTGCCAGCAGCTTTCGTCCTGGAGGGACCTACGAGCAGTACTTC.

In this sample, this clonotype turned up a few times. This chain uses TRBV6-5 with TRBJ1-5; 7 nucleotides match TRBD1. Trimming took 6 bases from V and 7 from J; bases not matched to a gene: 12. The germline gives CDR1 MNHEY, CDR2 SVGAGI. The CDR3 extends over 15 amino acids. CDR3 residues: CASRQGQVSIQPQHF. CDR3 sequence (DNA): TGTGCCAGCAGACAAGGACAGGTATCCATCCAGCCCCAGCATTTT.

For this clonotype: A read error may be the cause here, since a much bigger clone is one base away. V gene TRBV10-3 combines with J gene TRBJ2-5, with D possibly being TRBD2 (5 bases). This CDR3 contains 15 residues. Germline-derived CDR1 and CDR2 are ENHRY and SYGVKD. The germline V and J ends were trimmed by 5 bases and 1 base, with 14 bases remaining between them. The DNA of the CDR3 is TGTGCCATCAGTAACTCGTCCGGGGTCCAAGAGACCCAGTACTTC. Its translation is CAISNSSGVQETQYF.

This clonotype showed up many times. The rearrangement uses TRBV7-2 and TRBJ2-7; perhaps TRBD2 as D (5 bases). V lost 2 bases and J lost 3, with 8 bases in between. The length of the CDR3 is 13 residues. The germline CDR1 and CDR2 sequences are SGHTA and FQGNSA. This CDR3 reads CASSLLRVYEQYF. CDR3 coding DNA: TGTGCCAGCAGCTTACTGCGGGTCTACGAGCAGTACTTC.

This clonotype has just one count. The chain combines TRBV12-3 or TRBV12-4 with TRBJ2-7; D is perhaps TRBD2 (5 bases). The CDR3 covers 13 residues. Trimming took off 6 bases at V and 10 bases at J, with 19 bases between the two ends. CDR3 region: CASSLGAFETQYF. Here the CDR3 DNA reads TGTGCCAGCAGCCTGGGAGCTTTTGAAACCCAGTACTTC.

J is TRBJ2-7 and V is TRBV2; the D gene is possibly TRBD2 (5 bases). The germline V and J ends were trimmed by 7 bases and 7 bases, with 23 bases remaining between them. Germline CDR1 reads SNHLY; CDR2 reads FYNNEI. The CDR3 is 15 amino acids. CDR3 sequence reads: CASTGERSSYNEQYF. The CDR3 region has the DNA TGTGCCAGCACCGGGGAGCGGTCCTCCTACAATGAGCAGTACTTC.

The rearrangement joins TRBV29-1 to TRBJ2-3, with 10 bases that match TRBD2. Germline V gene sequence: CDR1 SQVTM, CDR2 ANQGSEA. The junction had 18 bases not matched to a gene; V was cut back by 1 base and J by 14 bases. The CDR3 consists of 16 residues. CDR3 protein: CSVEVFTSGIHRYAYF. The CDR3 DNA is TGCAGCGTTGAAGTCTTTACTAGCGGGATACACAGATACGCGTATTTT.

The chain employs TRBV5-1 and TRBJ1-6; TRBD1 matches at 9 bases. The trim removed 4 bases at V and 6 bases at J, leaving 14 bases unmatched. Germline assignment: CDR1 SGHRS and CDR2 YFSETQ. This CDR3 region has 18 residues. The CDR3 here is CASSPTPTSTGGNSPLHF. CDR3 nucleotides: TGCGCCAGCAGCCCGACTCCAACTTCGACAGGGGGTAATTCACCCCTCCACTTT.

The chain has TRBV7-2 and TRBJ2-3; 7 bases align to TRBD2. The CDR3 has 15 amino acids. Per germline, CDR1 SGHTA and CDR2 FQGNSA. The V gene end was trimmed by 5 bases and the J gene end by 1 base; junction bases not matched to a gene: 6. CDR3 sequence reads: CASSTGRAGTDTQYF. CDR3 DNA sequence: TGTGCCAGCAGCACGGGGAGGGCGGGCACAGATACGCAGTATTTT.

This clonotype has more than one count but fewer than ten. CDR3 protein: CASSQGPTELFF. The CDR3 coding sequence is TGTGCCAGCAGCCAAGGCCCGACTGAGCTGTTTTTT. The chain is built from TRBV3-1 and TRBJ2-2; D is ambiguous. Germline CDR1 reads LGHDT; CDR2 reads YNNKEL (reference sequence). The CDR3 consists of 12 residues. The V end was cut by 1 base, the J end by 11 bases, with 8 bases between.

This clonotype has a handful of counts. The chain combines TRBV12-3 or TRBV12-4 with TRBJ2-5; TRBD2 agrees at 7 bases. The CDR3 runs 12 residues. V trimming: 7 bases; J trimming: 7 bases; junction bases outside the gene matches: 6. The DNA for the CDR3 is TGTGCCAGCAACCCTCCGGGGGGGACCCAGTACTTC. It codes for CASNPPGGTQYF.

V and J are TRBV24-1 and TRBJ2-1; possible D gene TRBD2, 5 bases. From germline, CDR1 is KGHDR and CDR2 SFDVKD. The CDR3 contains 14 residues. The V end was cut by 7 bases, the J end by 1 base, with 10 bases between. The DNA for the CDR3 is TGTGCCACCAGCCCCTGGGAGTCCTACAATGAGCAGTTCTTC. Its translation: CATSPWESYNEQFF.

The rearrangement links TRBV6-5 to TRBJ2-3, with 10 positions matching TRBD1. Trimming at V came to 5 bases and at J to 4 bases, leaving 3 bases not matched to a gene. This CDR3 is built from 14 residues. CDR1 is MNHEY and CDR2 is SVGAGI in the germline V gene. CDR3 in amino acids: CASSIGQGADTQYF. CDR3 coding DNA: TGTGCCAGCAGTATCGGACAGGGGGCAGATACGCAGTATTTT.

This clonotype was detected only a few times. The rearrangement uses TRBV12-3 or TRBV12-4 and TRBJ2-7; unclear D gene. There are 10 residues in the CDR3. Trimming pared 6 bases from V and 4 bases from J, leaving 4 bases between. CDR3 nucleotides: TGTGCCAGCAGCGGATACGAGCAGTACTTC. It specifies CASSGYEQYF.

The chain employs TRBV24-1 and TRBJ2-1; D possibly corresponds to TRBD2 (6 bases). Trimming stripped 3 bases from V and 0 bases from J, with 14 bases between. The CDR3 is 17 amino acids. The germline CDR1 and CDR2 sequences are KGHDR and SFDVKD. This chain's CDR3 is CATSDPTGGSSYNEQFF. DNA for the CDR3: TGTGCCACCAGTGATCCGACTGGGGGGAGCTCCTACAATGAGCAGTTCTTC.

This chain connects TRBV7-2 to TRBJ2-5; 7 bases agree with TRBD1. This CDR3 comprises 15 residues. The V gene end was trimmed by 5 bases and the J gene end by 3 bases; junction bases not matched to a gene: 9. Looked up from germline, CDR1 is SGHTA and CDR2 is FQGNSA. The CDR3 is CASSRQTGREETQYF. CDR3 in DNA: TGTGCCAGCAGCCGACAGACAGGGCGGGAAGAGACCCAGTACTTC. Based on the CDR3 plus reference TRBV7-2 and TRBJ2-5, the full variable domain is GAGVSQSPSNKVTEKGKDVELRCDPISGHTALYWYRQSLGQGLEFLIYFQGNSAPDKSGLPSDRFSAERTGGSVSTLTIQRTQQEDSAVYLCASSRQTGREETQYFGPGTRLLVL.

The rearrangement uses TRBV9 and TRBJ2-4, with D perhaps TRBD2 (5 bases). CDR3 length equals 13 residues. Per the germline V gene, CDR1 is SGDLS and CDR2 is YYNGEE. V was trimmed by 0 bases and J by 13 bases, leaving 14 bases between them. CDR3 amino acids: CASSVAVTGEQYF. The CDR3 DNA is TGTGCCAGCAGCGTAGCGGTGACCGGGGAGCAGTACTTC.

This clonotype turned up a few times. This chain uses TRBV5-1 with TRBJ2-5, with D perhaps assigned TRBD1 or TRBD2 (5 bases each). The V and J ends lost 2 bases and 5 bases respectively, with 10 bases between them. Germline CDR1 is SGHRS and CDR2 is YFSETQ. CDR3 size: 13 residues. CDR3 DNA sequence: TGCGCCAGCAGCTTCGGGGACGGGGAGACCCAGTACTTC. Translation: CASSFGDGETQYF.

This clonotype was counted between two and nine times. The V call is TRBV27, the J call TRBJ2-1; 7 bases align to TRBD2. This CDR3 contains 16 residues. J lost 7 bases, V lost 6 bases, and 15 bases had no gene match. Germline CDR1 is MNHEY and CDR2 is SMNVEV (reference sequence). The CDR3 spells CASRPKMTSLNNEQFF. The CDR3 bases are TGTGCCAGCAGGCCTAAAATGACTAGCCTCAATAATGAGCAGTTCTTC.

In this sample, this clonotype turned up once. The chain uses TRBV12-3 or TRBV12-4 and TRBJ1-1, with D tentatively TRBD1 (5 bases). V was pared by 3 bases and J by 8 bases, with 13 bases between. The CDR3 has 13 residues. CDR3 residues: CASSLVGAREAFF. The CDR3 nucleotides read TGTGCCAGCAGTTTGGTAGGGGCCCGGGAAGCTTTCTTT.

The chain carries TRBV5-1 and TRBJ2-7, with TRBD2 as a possible D gene (6 bases). The CDR3 length is 15 residues. V shed 1 base and J shed 0 bases, with 11 bases lying between them. Looked up from germline, CDR1 is SGHRS and CDR2 is YFSETQ. The DNA for the CDR3 is TGCGCCAGCAGCTTGACTGCGGGGCCCTCCTACGAGCAGTACTTC. It is translated as CASSLTAGPSYEQYF. Full variable domain (rest looked up from reference TRBV5-1 and TRBJ2-7): KAGVTQTPRYLIKTRGQQVTLSCSPISGHRSVSWYQQTPGQGLQFLFEYFSETQRNKGNFPGRFSGRQFSNSRSEMNVSTLELGDSALYLCASSLTAGPSYEQYFGPGTRLTVT.